Presented here are 13 T cell receptor beta chains from one specimen sequenced in a study of shared clonotypes between healthy human individuals. Clones were sequenced by immunoSEQ multiplex PCR, and TCRdb holds only the in-frame ones, with some missing. In the table there are some 2,000,000 clones, approximately 96% of which are singletons. Specimen: naive CD4+ T cells sorted from blood. The subset: CD45RA+ positively selected. These receptor sequences come from a man in his late teens or twenties in good health.

The chain uses TRBV6-1 and TRBJ1-1; 8 nucleotides match TRBD1. Trimming removed 5 bases from V and 5 bases from J; junction bases left unmatched: 7. This CDR3 spans 14 amino acids. Germline V gene sequence: CDR1 MNHNS, CDR2 SASEGT. CDR3 nucleotide sequence: TGTGCCAGCAGTCCTCGGACAGGGTGGACTGAAGCTTTCTTT. Its translation: CASSPRTGWTEAFF.

This chain joins TRBV28 and TRBJ2-7; unclear D gene. The germline CDR1 and CDR2 sequences are MDHEN and SYDVKM. The CDR3 runs 16 residues. V was pared by 1 base and J by 4 bases, with 17 bases between. The CDR3 region is CASSLSGTPSPYEQYF. CDR3 DNA: TGTGCCAGCAGTTTATCGGGCACTCCCTCCCCTTACGAGCAGTACTTC.

This chain uses TRBV10-3 with TRBJ1-6; 11 positions agree with TRBD1. V was clipped by 2 bases and J by 10 bases; unmatched bases: 4. This CDR3 is built from 15 residues. Germline-derived CDR1 and CDR2 are ENHRY and SYGVKD. The CDR3: CAISEGGQGESPLHF. In DNA form, the CDR3 reads TGTGCCATCAGTGAGGGGGGACAGGGGGAATCACCCCTCCACTTT.

The rearrangement uses TRBV27 and TRBJ1-4, with 7 bases matching TRBD1. Germline-derived CDR1 and CDR2 are MNHEY and SMNVEV (reference sequence). V lost 8 bases, J lost 8 bases, and 8 bases stayed unmatched. The CDR3 runs to 13 residues. This chain's CDR3 is CASRDRAEEKLFF. In nucleotides, the CDR3 is TGTGCCAGCCGAGACAGGGCGGAAGAAAAACTGTTTTTT.

Comment on this clone: The same CDR3 arises from other DNA sequences in this sample as well. The J gene is TRBJ2-3, the V gene TRBV5-1; 7 bases are a match to TRBD2. V trimming: 3 bases; J trimming: 0 bases; junction bases outside the gene matches: 4. The CDR3 contains 15 residues. CDR1 and CDR2 (germline): SGHRS, YFSETQ. CDR3 nucleotide sequence: TGCGCCAGCAGCTCTCTAGCGGCTAGCACAGATACGCAGTATTTT. It translates to CASSSLAASTDTQYF.

The gene calls are TRBV5-1 and TRBJ2-3, with TRBD2 as a possible D gene (6 bases). CDR3 length: 15 residues. Between the trimmed V and J ends, which lost 6 bases and 0 bases, there was a span of 14 bases. The V gene's germline CDR1 is SGHRS and CDR2 YFSETQ. The CDR3 DNA sequence: TGCGCCAGCACCGTCCTACGGGGGAGCACAGATACGCAGTATTTT. Residues: CASTVLRGSTDTQYF.

The V gene is TRBV5-1, the J gene TRBJ2-2; D is possibly TRBD1 or TRBD2 (7 bases each). This CDR3 spans 15 amino acids. Per the germline V gene, CDR1 is SGHRS and CDR2 is YFSETQ. V lost 0 bases to trimming and J lost 6 bases, with 12 bases between them. CDR3 sequence: CASSLGGGQSGELFF. The CDR3 DNA reads as TGCGCCAGCAGCTTGGGCGGGGGACAGTCCGGGGAGCTGTTTTTT. Filled out from reference TRBV5-1 and TRBJ2-2, the complete variable domain reads KAGVTQTPRYLIKTRGQQVTLSCSPISGHRSVSWYQQTPGQGLQFLFEYFSETQRNKGNFPGRFSGRQFSNSRSEMNVSTLELGDSALYLCASSLGGGQSGELFFGEGSRLTVL.

The rearrangement joins TRBV7-2 to TRBJ1-2; 7 bases align to TRBD1. Germline trimming cut 5 bases from V and 7 bases from J; bases unmatched to any gene: 7. CDR3 length: 13 amino acids. Germline-derived CDR1 and CDR2 are SGHTA and FQGNSA. The CDR3 coding sequence is TGTGCCAGCAGCCCTGACAGGGTTGGTGGCTACACCTTC. Amino acids: CASSPDRVGGYTF.

The V gene is TRBV29-1, the J gene TRBJ2-6; the match to TRBD1 covers 8 bases. The germline CDR1 and CDR2 sequences are SQVTM and ANQGSEA. J lost 2 bases, V lost 6 bases, and 21 bases had no gene match. CDR3 length equals 20 residues. The CDR3 DNA reads TGCAGCGTCCCCAAAATCCGGCGCAGGGGGCGACTCACTGGGGCCAACGTCCTGACTTTC. Translating it yields CSVPKIRRRGRLTGANVLTF.

V and J are TRBV30 and TRBJ1-4; 10 nucleotides align to TRBD1. Germline CDR1 reads GTSNPN; CDR2 reads SVGIG (reference sequence). The CDR3 is 15 residues long. The V gene end was trimmed by 0 bases and the J gene end by 8 bases; junction bases not matched to a gene: 6. This CDR3 is CAWSVLGQGPEKLFF. Written as DNA, the CDR3 is TGTGCCTGGAGTGTACTGGGACAGGGGCCCGAAAAACTGTTTTTT.

The chain couples TRBV6-1 to TRBJ1-1; D is ambiguous. Germline CDR1 is MNHNS and CDR2 is SASEGT. CDR3 size: 14 residues. Trimming took off 2 bases at V and 0 bases at J, with 7 bases between the two ends. CDR3 region: CASSERHMNTEAFF. The CDR3 DNA reads TGTGCCAGCAGTGAACGGCACATGAACACTGAAGCTTTCTTT.

Comment on this clone: This same CDR3 is encoded by further DNA sequences in the sample. The chain has TRBV5-1 and TRBJ2-7; D gene uncertain. Trimming removed 0 bases at V and 4 bases at J, with 11 bases between. Germline V gene data show CDR1 as SGHRS and CDR2 as YFSETQ. The CDR3 runs 14 residues. For the CDR3, the DNA is TGCGCCAGCAGCTTGGACCGGGCGTTTTACGAGCAGTACTTC. Amino acids: CASSLDRAFYEQYF.

This sequence joins TRBV5-4 and TRBJ2-1; the match to TRBD2 covers 14 bases. Germline lookup yields CDR1 SGHNT and CDR2 YYREEE (reference sequence). Trimming cost V 0 bases and J 9 bases; bases outside gene matches: 8. The CDR3 length is 17 residues. The DNA of the CDR3 is TGTGCCAGCAGCTTGGAGTTGGGGACTAGCGGGAGCGGTGAGCAGTTCTTC. Amino acid sequence: CASSLELGTSGSGEQFF.